A selection of T cell receptor beta chains follows, all from one sample in a study of cytomegalovirus exposure and HLA in healthy donors. Profiling relied on immunoSEQ multiplex PCR, and the TCRdb table lists in-frame clones only, not all of them. The data show 120,000 or so clones, just over 65% seen once. Sequencing input: PBMCs. Receptors were obtained from a man younger than 30 in good health and CMV-seronegative. The CDR3 runs from the conserved cysteine through the conserved F or W. A D gene is named only where the DNA matches it firmly. A row's size may be missing; if present it is once, few, many or a size class.

j_gene | abundance | d_gene | v_gene | CDR3aa | CDR3nt
TRBJ1-4 | - | TRBD1 | TRBV6-1 | CASSEASGGSRSGEKLFF | TGTGCCAGCAGTGAAGCGTCAGGGGGATCCCGATCGGGTGAAAAACTGTTTTTT
TRBJ2-5 | - | TRBD2 | TRBV25-1 | CASSSGTSARETQYF | TGTGCCAGCAGCTCCGGGACTAGCGCTCGAGAGACCCAGTACTTC
TRBJ2-7 | once | - | TRBV4-2 | CASSQDPLPSDEQYF | TGTGCCAGCAGCCAAGATCCCCTTCCTAGCGACGAGCAGTACTTC
TRBJ1-5 | - | TRBD1 | TRBV9 | CASSAGQGVSQPQHF | TGTGCCAGCAGCGCGGGACAGGGCGTGAGTCAGCCCCAGCATTTT
TRBJ1-5 | once | TRBD1 | TRBV19 | CASSTSRGQNQPQHF | TGTGCCAGTAGTACATCCAGGGGGCAAAATCAGCCCCAGCATTTT
TRBJ2-2 | - | - | TRBV11-2 | CASSSPRGRTTNTGELFF | TGTGCCAGCAGCTCACCTCGGGGCAGGACTACGAACACCGGGGAGCTGTTTTTT
TRBJ2-2 | - | - | TRBV27 | CASRPRSNTGELFF | TGTGCCAGCAGACCGCGGTCGAACACCGGGGAGCTGTTTTTT
TRBJ2-7 | once | TRBD2 | TRBV4-2 | CASALKPGLVYSEQYF | TGTGCCAGCGCCTTAAAGCCGGGACTAGTCTACTCCGAGCAGTACTTC
TRBJ2-2 | - | - | TRBV19 | CASNREPGELFF | TGTGCCAGTAACAGAGAGCCCGGGGAGCTGTTTTTT
TRBJ2-7 | - | - | TRBV11-3 | CASSWEVHSEQYF | TGTGCCAGCAGCTGGGAGGTCCACTCCGAGCAGTACTTC
TRBJ2-1 | - | - | TRBV7-2 | CASSPRTLNEQFF | TGTGCCAGCAGCCCTCGGACACTCAATGAGCAGTTCTTC
TRBJ1-1 | - | TRBD1 | TRBV7-9 | CSSRGGAEAFF | TGTTCCAGCAGGGGGGGGGCTGAAGCTTTCTTT
TRBJ2-1 | few | TRBD2 | TRBV9 | CASSVGSAGEASEQFF | TGTGCCAGCAGCGTAGGGTCAGCGGGAGAAGCGAGTGAGCAGTTCTTC
TRBJ1-5 | - | - | TRBV28 | CASSLAGHNQPQHF | TGTGCCAGCAGCCTAGCGGGACACAATCAGCCCCAGCATTTT
TRBJ2-3 | few | - | TRBV20-1 | CSALFGDTQYF | TGCAGTGCCCTATTCGGGGATACGCAGTATTTT
TRBJ2-1 | - | - | TRBV6-1 | CASSQGSSYNEQFF | TGTGCCAGCAGCCAGGGCAGTTCCTACAATGAGCAGTTCTTC
TRBJ1-1 | - | - | TRBV19 | CASSMIGSGEAFF | TGTGCCAGTAGTATGATCGGGTCGGGGGAAGCTTTCTTT
TRBJ2-1 | - | TRBD1 | TRBV9 | CASSSTGSSYNEQFF | TGTGCCAGCAGCTCGACAGGGAGCTCCTACAATGAGCAGTTCTTC
TRBJ2-1 | - | TRBD1 | TRBV19 | CASSIDRGSYNEQFF | TGTGCCAGTAGTATCGACAGGGGTTCCTACAATGAGCAGTTCTTC
TRBJ2-4 | - | TRBD2 | TRBV27 | CASSFDGGVAKNIQYF | TGTGCCAGCAGTTTTGACGGGGGGGTGGCCAAAAACATTCAGTACTTC
TRBJ2-7 | - | TRBD2 | TRBV14 | CASSRATSGYYEQYF | TGTGCCAGCAGCCGCGCAACTAGCGGTTACTACGAGCAGTACTTC
TRBJ1-2 | - | TRBD1 | TRBV2 | CASAGALGVQGGYYGYTF | TGTGCCAGCGCGGGCGCGTTAGGGGTCCAGGGGGGTTACTATGGCTACACCTTC
TRBJ1-2 | - | TRBD1 | TRBV5-1 | CASSWNDRESLGYTF | TGCGCCAGCAGCTGGAACGACAGGGAATCACTTGGCTACACCTTC
TRBJ2-6 | - | - | TRBV5-6 | CASSFRSGANVLTF | TGTGCCAGCAGCTTCAGATCTGGGGCCAACGTCCTGACTTTC
TRBJ2-7 | - | TRBD2 | TRBV29-1 | CSVRSSGGPYEQYF | TGCAGCGTTAGGAGTAGCGGGGGTCCCTACGAGCAGTACTTC
TRBJ2-7 | few | TRBD2 | TRBV6-1 | CASRLAGGDEQYF | TGTGCCAGCAGACTAGCGGGAGGCGACGAGCAGTACTTC
TRBJ2-6 | few | - | TRBV30 | CAWSVWSRGLSGANVLTF | TGTGCCTGGAGTGTATGGTCCCGGGGGTTATCTGGGGCCAACGTCCTGACTTTC
TRBJ2-2 | - | - | TRBV9 | CASTIQITGELFF | TGTGCCAGCACCATACAGATTACCGGGGAGCTGTTTTTT
TRBJ2-5 | few | TRBD2 | TRBV7-9 | CASTYSGGALVGGQETQYF | TGTGCCAGCACCTATAGCGGGGGGGCCTTAGTTGGTGGCCAAGAGACCCAGTACTTC
TRBJ1-1 | - | TRBD1 | TRBV27 | CASSPRDRNTEAFF | TGTGCCAGCAGTCCACGGGACAGGAACACTGAAGCTTTCTTT
TRBJ2-1 | - | - | TRBV6-1 | CASRDFWQFF | TGTGCCAGCAGGGACTTCTGGCAGTTCTTC
TRBJ2-5 | - | TRBD2 | TRBV7-7 | CASSLWGGTQYF | TGTGCCAGCAGCCTCTGGGGGGGGACCCAGTACTTC
TRBJ2-7 | - | - | TRBV6-5 | CASSATAGQYYEQYF | TGTGCCAGCAGTGCGACGGCGGGACAGTACTACGAGCAGTACTTC
TRBJ2-2 | few | - | TRBV4-3 | CASSQSQGGELFF | TGCGCCAGCAGCCAATCACAGGGCGGGGAGCTGTTTTTT
TRBJ2-3 | - | - | TRBV9 | CASSPSRSTDTQYF | TGTGCCAGCAGCCCCTCCCGGAGCACAGATACGCAGTATTTT
TRBJ2-1 | - | TRBD2 | TRBV7-2 | CASSLQTSGAYNEQFF | TGTGCCAGCAGCCTCCAGACTAGCGGGGCCTACAATGAGCAGTTCTTC
TRBJ1-6 | once | - | TRBV30 | CAWRMRGVMNSPLHF | TGTGCCTGGAGGATGAGAGGAGTAATGAATTCACCCCTCCACTTT
TRBJ2-3 | - | TRBD1 | TRBV4-3 | CASSQYRDRGDTQYF | TGCGCCAGCAGCCAATACCGGGACAGGGGCGATACGCAGTATTTT
TRBJ2-5 | - | - | TRBV30 | CAWSVGETQYF | TGTGCCTGGAGTGTCGGTGAGACCCAGTACTTC
TRBJ1-3 | few | - | TRBV6-1 | CASSESAGAPGNTIYF | TGTGCCAGCAGTGAGAGTGCAGGGGCCCCAGGAAACACCATATATTTT
TRBJ1-1 | - | TRBD1 | TRBV28 | CASSFPKGQGASEAFF | TGTGCCAGCAGTTTCCCGAAAGGACAGGGGGCGTCTGAAGCTTTCTTT
TRBJ1-2 | - | TRBD1 | TRBV6-5 | CASSYSGQGHGYPF | TGTGCCAGCAGTTACTCGGGACAGGGACATGGCTACCCCTTC
TRBJ1-1 | once | - | TRBV6-5 | CASSYEAGGTEAFF | TGTGCCAGCAGTTACGAGGCCGGGGGTACTGAAGCTTTCTTT
TRBJ2-3 | few | - | TRBV19 | CASLVSDTQYF | TGTGCCAGTTTGGTCAGTGATACGCAGTATTTT
TRBJ2-1 | - | TRBD1 | TRBV7-6 | CASRGGQGAGGNEQFF | TGTGCCAGCAGGGGGGGACAGGGGGCAGGGGGCAATGAGCAGTTCTTC
TRBJ1-1 | - | TRBD1 | TRBV29-1 | CSVQGTVDRGNTEAFF | TGCAGCGTTCAGGGTACTGTGGACAGGGGGAACACTGAAGCTTTCTTT
TRBJ2-1 | few | - | TRBV28 | CASTTRVPNEQFF | TGTGCCAGCACCACCAGGGTTCCCAATGAGCAGTTCTTC
TRBJ1-1 | - | - | TRBV4-1 | CASSQDTGMDTEAFF | TGCGCCAGCAGCCAAGATACAGGGATGGACACTGAAGCTTTCTTT
TRBJ2-1 | - | TRBD2 | TRBV5-6 | CVSSPGTSVYNEQFF | TGTGTCAGCAGCCCCGGGACTAGCGTCTACAATGAGCAGTTCTTC
TRBJ2-1 | - | TRBD2 | TRBV27 | CASSLLGEGSYNEQFF | TGTGCCAGCAGTTTGTTGGGGGAGGGCTCCTACAATGAGCAGTTCTTC
TRBJ2-1 | - | - | TRBV19 | CASRTEGGAYNEQFF | TGTGCCAGTAGGACCGAGGGGGGGGCTTACAATGAGCAGTTCTTC
TRBJ2-7 | - | TRBD2 | TRBV4-1 | CASSQDLNSAGEDEQYF | TGCGCCAGCAGCCAAGATCTAAACTCCGCGGGGGAGGACGAGCAGTACTTC
TRBJ1-5 | - | - | TRBV18 | CASSPPGGGNQPQHF | TGTGCCAGCTCACCCCCGGGAGGGGGCAATCAGCCCCAGCATTTT
TRBJ1-1 | - | - | TRBV6-5 | CASSYVEGYFPTEAFF | TGTGCCAGCAGTTACGTGGAGGGCTATTTTCCCACTGAAGCTTTCTTT
TRBJ2-7 | - | TRBD1 | TRBV5-1 | CASRETGEAYEQYF | TGCGCCAGCAGAGAGACAGGGGAAGCCTACGAGCAGTACTTC
TRBJ2-7 | few | - | TRBV27 | CASSFGRAYEQYF | TGTGCCAGCAGTTTTGGCAGGGCGTACGAGCAGTACTTC
TRBJ2-7 | - | - | TRBV20-1 | CSAPGGGEQYF | TGCAGTGCCCCAGGGGGAGGCGAGCAGTACTTC
TRBJ1-1 | - | - | TRBV7-9 | CASSSQANTEAFF | TGTGCCAGCAGCTCACAGGCGAACACTGAAGCTTTCTTT
TRBJ2-3 | - | - | TRBV5-4 | CASSLLADTQYF | TGTGCCAGCAGCCTACTAGCAGATACGCAGTATTTT